This is a list of T cell receptor beta chains from one sample in a study of graft-versus-host responses after intestinal transplantation. Their specific antigens are unknown. This table comes from immunoSEQ multiplex PCR, and its TCRdb copy is limited to in-frame clones, with some not included. The profile shows 50,000 to 75,000 clones, more than 85% of them singletons. The sample was unstimulated CD8+ T cells sorted from spleen or lymph node cells, taken before transplant. These receptors were obtained from a human donor who was the organ donor for an intestinal transplant. CDR3s leave out the opening cysteine and the closing phenylalanine or tryptophan. Only some rows state a clone size, as once, few, many or a class for expanded clones.

clone_size v_call cdr3_aa
- TRBV11-2 ASSLGLAPGNEQF
- TRBV29-1 SAPTRGNEQF
few TRBV18 ASSPPGEQY
- TRBV19 ASREETGELF
few TRBV4-3 ASSPDRDYEQY
- TRBV6-1 ASSESLSGGPRNTEAF
- TRBV28 ASSSMGGNEQF
- TRBV5-1 ASSSNRTFLGQPQH
once TRBV2 ASSDDIETNEKLF
- TRBV6-1 ASSELVTSGKRDTQY
- TRBV27 ASSAGAKGSPTNEKLF
- TRBV29-1 SVEGGTSGTGELF
- TRBV30 AWSGTSGYEQY
- TRBV7-9 ASSLAGLAGRSSYNEQF
- TRBV28 ASSLWGRAITGNEQF
- TRBV11-2 ASSLALILNYFTDTQY
- TRBV19 ASGQGYGYT
once TRBV18 ASSPDPTGMQKPQH
- TRBV4-3 ASSQSLDRGQY
- TRBV11-2 ASSLGTGGEQY
- TRBV27 ASRISTGSRAEAF
- TRBV5-8 ASTTNRFHEQY
- TRBV28 ASSPIPLAGGKQPTDTQY
- TRBV18 ASSGRAEDDIQY